One and the same sample provided the 24 T cell receptor beta chains below, sequenced in a study of blood T cell repertoires in COVID-19. The data were produced by immunoSEQ multiplex PCR, yet TCRdb's version contains in-frame clones alone and is incomplete. The sample holds 130,000 to 150,000 clones; over 85% are singletons and the top ten take around 1.6%. Sequencing was carried out using peripheral blood. The receptors originated from a human donor in a cohort sampled during active COVID-19.

The chain joins TRBV5-4 to TRBJ2-3; 14 bases line up with TRBD2. The CDR3 is made up of 17 amino acids. Per germline, CDR1 SGHNT and CDR2 YYREEE (reference sequence). After removal of 4 bases from V and 1 base from J, the junction contained 5 bases not matched to a gene. CDR3 residues: CASSGRLAGGGTDTQYF. The CDR3 bases are TGTGCCAGCAGCGGGAGACTAGCGGGGGGGGGCACAGATACGCAGTATTTT.

The gene calls are TRBV5-6 and TRBJ2-5, with TRBD1 matching over 7 bases. Germline loops: CDR1 SGHDT, CDR2 YYEEEE. V trimming: 5 bases; J trimming: 6 bases; junction bases outside the gene matches: 13. The CDR3 totals 15 residues. CDR3 bases: TGTGCCAGCAGGTGGGGGACGAGGGGGCAGAAGACCCAGTACTTC. Encoded protein: CASRWGTRGQKTQYF.

The chain recombines TRBV2 with TRBJ2-7, with a possible D match to TRBD2 (5 bases). Per the germline V gene, CDR1 is SNHLY and CDR2 is FYNNEI. Trimming removed 1 base at V and 5 bases at J, with 21 bases between. There are 17 residues in the CDR3. CDR3 bases: TGTGCCAGCAGTGAAGAAGTACGGGGTATTTTGTTGGACGAGCAGTACTTC. Translating gives CASSEEVRGILLDEQYF.

The chain links TRBV5-1 to TRBJ1-1; TRBD1 matches at 7 bases. Germline V gene lookup returns CDR1 SGHRS and CDR2 YFSETQ. CDR3 length equals 13 residues. J lost 4 bases, V lost 4 bases, and 4 bases had no gene match. CDR3 in DNA: TGCGCCAGCAGCACACAGGGGCCCACTGAAGCTTTCTTT. Translation gives CASSTQGPTEAFF.

The V gene is TRBV2, the J gene TRBJ2-3; D is unclear. The CDR3 consists of 12 residues. V was clipped by 7 bases and J by 2 bases, with 7 bases between them. The germline gives CDR1 SNHLY, CDR2 FYNNEI. In DNA form, the CDR3 reads TGTGCCAGCACTAAAATCACAGATACGCAGTATTTT. Encoded protein: CASTKITDTQYF.

V usage is TRBV9 and J usage is TRBJ1-5; TRBD1 agrees at 7 bases. Per germline, CDR1 SGDLS and CDR2 YYNGEE. The CDR3 is 15 amino acids. Germline trimming cut 3 bases from V and 5 bases from J; bases unmatched to any gene: 8. For the CDR3, the DNA is TGTGCCAGCAGCGCGTCCGGGACAGCCTATCAGCCCCAGCATTTT. Protein sequence: CASSASGTAYQPQHF.

This chain uses TRBV7-2 with TRBJ2-1; 11 positions match TRBD2. Germline V gene lookup returns CDR1 SGHTA and CDR2 FQGNSA. The CDR3 length is 17 residues. V lost 4 bases and J lost 7; bases outside the gene matches: 12. CDR3 sequence (DNA): TGTGCCAGCAGCTCAGCCACTAGCGGGGGCTCCGGGAATGAGCAGTTCTTC. Protein: CASSSATSGGSGNEQFF.

The chain joins TRBV5-6 to TRBJ1-5; no reliable D call. The CDR3 runs 16 residues. The germline V gene has CDR1 SGHDT and CDR2 YYEEEE. The V and J ends lost 2 bases and 5 bases respectively, with 17 bases between them. The CDR3, as DNA: TGTGCCAGCAGCTTCGGAGGGCCCTCCAGAGATCAGCCCCAGCATTTT. This translates into CASSFGGPSRDQPQHF.

The chain couples TRBV4-3 to TRBJ1-2, with 7 bases lining up with TRBD1. The V gene's germline CDR1 is LGHNA and CDR2 YSLEER. Losses at the gene ends were 7 bases for V and 5 bases for J; bases not matched to a gene: 13. This CDR3 has 15 amino acids. CDR3 region: CASTPMRGLEYGYTF. For the CDR3, the DNA is TGCGCCAGCACTCCAATGAGGGGGCTAGAGTATGGCTACACCTTC.

This chain links TRBV7-2 with TRBJ2-7, with D possibly being TRBD1 (6 bases). Trimming left V 5 bases short and J 2 bases short, with 10 bases between. Germline lookup yields CDR1 SGHTA and CDR2 FQGNSA. The CDR3 is 13 residues long. CDR3 region: CASSPRTAYEQYF. In nucleotides, the CDR3 is TGTGCCAGCAGCCCGAGGACAGCCTACGAGCAGTACTTC. Drawing the rest from reference TRBV7-2 and TRBJ2-7, the complete variable domain is GAGVSQSPSNKVTEKGKDVELRCDPISGHTALYWYRQSLGQGLEFLIYFQGNSAPDKSGLPSDRFSAERTGGSVSTLTIQRTQQEDSAVYLCASSPRTAYEQYFGPGTRLTVT.

The chain couples TRBV6-6 to TRBJ2-1, with D perhaps TRBD1 (6 bases). Deletions cut 10 bases from V and 3 bases from J, with 13 bases between. The CDR3 is made up of 13 amino acids. Germline CDR1 MNHNY, CDR2 SVGAGI (reference sequence). The CDR3 protein is CATWTAIYNEQFF. The CDR3 DNA reads TGTGCCACCTGGACAGCCATCTACAATGAGCAGTTCTTC.

The V call is TRBV5-6, the J call TRBJ2-3; D not resolved. Trimming removed 2 bases from V and 0 bases from J, with 10 bases in between. Per the germline V gene, CDR1 is SGHDT and CDR2 is YYEEEE. The CDR3 covers 15 residues. CDR3 nucleotides: TGTGCCAGCAGCTTCCGGCAGGCTAGCACAGATACGCAGTATTTT. It yields the protein CASSFRQASTDTQYF.

The V and J genes are TRBV5-1 and TRBJ2-1; 8 bases align to TRBD2. Germline loops: CDR1 SGHRS, CDR2 YFSETQ. This CDR3 spans 13 amino acids. V trimming: 5 bases; J trimming: 9 bases; junction bases outside the gene matches: 7. CDR3 DNA: TGCGCCAGCAGAGCGGGGGTTGATCGTGAGCAGTTCTTC. Translating it yields CASRAGVDREQFF.

The chain carries TRBV4-1 and TRBJ2-1; possible D gene TRBD1, 6 bases. V gave up 0 bases and J gave up 3 bases, with 12 bases separating them. This CDR3 spans 16 amino acids. Germline CDR1 and CDR2: MGHRA and YSYEKL. The CDR3 nucleotides are TGCGCCAGCAGCCAAGATTGGGGACAAGACTACAATGAGCAGTTCTTC. It translates to CASSQDWGQDYNEQFF.

The V and J genes are TRBV2 and TRBJ1-1, with a tentative D call TRBD1 (6 bases). The V gene lost 3 bases and the J gene lost 1 base, with 6 bases spanning the gap. Germline V lookup: CDR1 SNHLY, CDR2 FYNNEI. The CDR3 spans 13 residues. CDR3 sequence reads: CASSDRGNTEAFF. The CDR3 region has the DNA TGTGCCAGCAGTGACAGGGGGAACACTGAAGCTTTCTTT.

V is TRBV5-4 and J is TRBJ2-3; 8 nucleotides line up with TRBD2. The CDR3 spans 17 residues. V lost 0 bases to trimming and J lost 4 bases; unmatched junction nucleotides: 10. CDR1 and CDR2 from the germline V gene are SGHNT and YYREEE (reference sequence). For the CDR3, the DNA is TGTGCCAGCAGCTTGGCTCGGGAGGGTACGTTCTCAGATACGCAGTATTTT. Encoded protein: CASSLAREGTFSDTQYF. The whole variable domain, filled in from reference TRBV5-4 and TRBJ2-3, reads ETGVTQSPTHLIKTRGQQVTLRCSSQSGHNTVSWYQQALGQGPQFIFQYYREEENGRGNFPPRFSGLQFPNYSSELNVNALELDDSALYLCASSLAREGTFSDTQYFGPGTRLTVL.

The chain is built from TRBV5-8 and TRBJ2-2; D is perhaps TRBD1 (6 bases). V shed 3 bases and J shed 5 bases, with 8 bases lying between them. The germline CDR1 and CDR2 sequences are SGHTS and YDEGEE. This CDR3 has 13 residues. The CDR3 coding sequence is TGTGCCAGCAGCTCACAGGGTACCGGGGAGCTGTTTTTT. Translating it yields CASSSQGTGELFF.

The gene calls are TRBV18 and TRBJ2-3; 9 nucleotides match TRBD1. This CDR3 is built from 14 residues. V lost 3 bases to trimming and J lost 5 bases; unmatched junction nucleotides: 3. Germline CDR1 is KGHSH and CDR2 is LQKENI. CDR3 region: CASSPGQGQDTQYF. CDR3 in DNA: TGTGCCAGCTCACCGGGACAGGGCCAAGATACGCAGTATTTT.

The rearrangement links TRBV7-3 to TRBJ1-2; 9 bases map to TRBD1. The ends lost 8 bases at V and 7 bases at J; junction bases unmatched: 14. Germline V gene data show CDR1 as SGHTA and CDR2 as FQGTGA. The CDR3 has 15 residues. This CDR3 reads CASGDPGQGRGGYTF. The DNA for the CDR3 is TGTGCCAGCGGAGACCCGGGACAGGGTCGGGGTGGCTACACCTTC.

V gene TRBV7-8 combines with J gene TRBJ2-5; 14 positions agree with TRBD2. V shed 1 base, J shed 6 bases, and the junction held 1 base outside the gene matches. This CDR3 is built from 15 residues. Germline V gene data show CDR1 as SGHVS and CDR2 as FQNEAQ. CDR3 sequence: CASSLGTSGGKTQYF. CDR3 sequence (DNA): TGTGCCAGCAGCTTAGGGACTAGCGGGGGGAAGACCCAGTACTTC.

V is TRBV4-1 and J is TRBJ2-2; no reliable D call. This CDR3 contains 16 residues. Trimming took 0 bases from V and 6 from J, leaving 14 bases between them. Germline assignment: CDR1 MGHRA and CDR2 YSYEKL. The CDR3 DNA reads as TGCGCCAGCAGCCAAGAGAAAGGTGCGGCCGCCGGGGAGCTGTTTTTT. Translation gives CASSQEKGAAAGELFF.

The genes are TRBV11-1 and TRBJ2-5; D uncertain. Germline values: CDR1 SGHAT, CDR2 FQDESV (reference sequence). This CDR3 has 13 residues. Trimming removed 3 bases from V and 5 bases from J, with 10 bases in between. CDR3 bases: TGTGCCAGCAGCTTCGAACATGTGGAGACCCAGTACTTC. Its protein is CASSFEHVETQYF.

V and J are TRBV5-1 and TRBJ2-5; TRBD2 aligns across 8 bases. Trimming at V came to 4 bases and at J to 2 bases, leaving 4 bases not matched to a gene. Germline-derived CDR1 and CDR2 are SGHRS and YFSETQ. The CDR3 runs 14 residues. CDR3 protein: CASSMTSEQETQYF. The CDR3 bases are TGCGCCAGCAGCATGACTAGCGAACAAGAGACCCAGTACTTC.

The chain has TRBV12-3 or TRBV12-4 and TRBJ2-7; 7 positions match TRBD1. Trimming removed 2 bases from V and 6 bases from J; junction bases left unmatched: 4. This CDR3 is built from 13 residues. The CDR3 coding sequence is TGTGCCAGCAGTTTACAGGGGGACACCGAGCAGTACTTC. Its translation: CASSLQGDTEQYF.